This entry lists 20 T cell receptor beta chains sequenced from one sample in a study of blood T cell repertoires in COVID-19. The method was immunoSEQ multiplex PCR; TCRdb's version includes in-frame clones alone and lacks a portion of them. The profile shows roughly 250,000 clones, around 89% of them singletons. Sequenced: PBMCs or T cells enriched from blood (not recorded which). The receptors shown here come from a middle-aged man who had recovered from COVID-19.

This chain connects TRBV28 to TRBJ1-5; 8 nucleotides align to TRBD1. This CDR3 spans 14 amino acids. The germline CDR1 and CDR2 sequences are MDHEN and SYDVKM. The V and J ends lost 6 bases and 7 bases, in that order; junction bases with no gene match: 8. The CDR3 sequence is CASSQGQARQPQHF. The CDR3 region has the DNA TGTGCCAGCAGCCAGGGACAGGCGCGGCAGCCCCAGCATTTT. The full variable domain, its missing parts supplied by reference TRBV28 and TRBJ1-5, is DVKVTQSSRYLVKRTGEKVFLECVQDMDHENMFWYRQDPGLGLRLIYFSYDVKMKEKGDIPEGYSVSREKKERFSLILESASTNQTSMYLCASSQGQARQPQHFGDGTRLSIL.

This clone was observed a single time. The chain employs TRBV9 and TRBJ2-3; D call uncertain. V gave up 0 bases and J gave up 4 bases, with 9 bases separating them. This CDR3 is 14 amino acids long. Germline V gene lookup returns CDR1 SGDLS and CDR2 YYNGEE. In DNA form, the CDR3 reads TGTGCCAGCAGCGTAGCGACTCCTGCAGATACGCAGTATTTT. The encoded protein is CASSVATPADTQYF.

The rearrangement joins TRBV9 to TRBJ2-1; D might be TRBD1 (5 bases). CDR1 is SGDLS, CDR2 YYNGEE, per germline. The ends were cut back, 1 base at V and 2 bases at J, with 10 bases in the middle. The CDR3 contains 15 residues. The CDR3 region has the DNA TGTGCCAGCAGCGTATGGGGCTTTCCCTACAATGAGCAGTTCTTC. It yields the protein CASSVWGFPYNEQFF.

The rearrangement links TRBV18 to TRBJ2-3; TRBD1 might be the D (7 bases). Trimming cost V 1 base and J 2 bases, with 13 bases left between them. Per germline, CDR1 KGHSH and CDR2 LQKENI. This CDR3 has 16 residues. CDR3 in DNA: TGTGCCAGCTCACCACGGGCAGGGGGGAACACAGATACGCAGTATTTT. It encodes CASSPRAGGNTDTQYF. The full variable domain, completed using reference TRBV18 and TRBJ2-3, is NAGVMQNPRHLVRRRGQEARLRCSPMKGHSHVYWYRQLPEEGLKFMVYLQKENIIDESGMPKERFSAEFPKEGPSILRIQQVVRGDSAAYFCASSPRAGGNTDTQYFGPGTRLTVL.

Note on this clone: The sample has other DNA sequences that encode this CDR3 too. This CDR3 is CASSPSGSSYNEQFF. CDR3 DNA: TGTGCCAGCAGCCCCAGCGGGAGCTCCTACAATGAGCAGTTCTTC. This chain connects TRBV9 to TRBJ2-1; 8 positions agree with TRBD2. CDR3 size: 15 residues. Germline V lookup: CDR1 SGDLS, CDR2 YYNGEE. V gave up 4 bases and J gave up 0 bases; unmatched junction bases: 3.

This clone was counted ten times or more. The CDR3 region has the DNA TGTGCCAGCAGCGATCAAGCGGGGGGGTTAGAAGAGACCCAGTACTTC. Its protein is CASSDQAGGLEETQYF. The chain has TRBV7-8 and TRBJ2-5, with TRBD2 matching over 10 bases. The germline V gene encodes CDR1 SGHVS and CDR2 FQNEAQ. This CDR3 is 16 amino acids long. Germline trimming cut 5 bases from V and 3 bases from J; bases unmatched to any gene: 9.

CDR3: CASSQGATAYEQYF. CDR3 nucleotide sequence: TGCGCCAGCAGCCAAGGGGCGACAGCTTACGAGCAGTACTTC. The chain is built from TRBV4-3 and TRBJ2-7; perhaps TRBD1 as D (5 bases). This CDR3 has 14 amino acids. V dropped 1 base and J dropped 4 bases, with 11 bases sitting between them. CDR1 is LGHNA and CDR2 is YSLEER in the germline V gene.

CDR3 DNA sequence: TGTGCCAGCAGCTTAGTCCAGGGGGCTGTCACCGGGGAGCTGTTTTTT. Translated, it gives CASSLVQGAVTGELFF. V and J are TRBV11-2 and TRBJ2-2; 8 bases match TRBD1. The germline V gene has CDR1 SGHAT and CDR2 FQNNGV. The CDR3 totals 16 residues. V trimming: 1 base; J trimming: 4 bases; junction bases outside the gene matches: 5.

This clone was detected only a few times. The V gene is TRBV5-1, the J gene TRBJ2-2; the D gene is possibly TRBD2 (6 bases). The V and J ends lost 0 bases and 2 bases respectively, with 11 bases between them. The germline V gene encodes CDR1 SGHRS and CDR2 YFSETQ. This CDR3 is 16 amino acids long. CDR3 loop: CASSLAGGDNTGELFF. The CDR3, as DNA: TGCGCCAGCAGCTTGGCTGGAGGGGACAACACCGGGGAGCTGTTTTTT.

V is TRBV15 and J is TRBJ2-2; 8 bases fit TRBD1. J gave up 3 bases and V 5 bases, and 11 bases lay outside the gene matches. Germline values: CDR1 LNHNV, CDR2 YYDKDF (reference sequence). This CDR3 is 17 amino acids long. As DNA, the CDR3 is TGTGCCACCAGCGGTCGACTGACAGGGGCGGACACCGGGGAGCTGTTTTTT. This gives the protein CATSGRLTGADTGELFF.

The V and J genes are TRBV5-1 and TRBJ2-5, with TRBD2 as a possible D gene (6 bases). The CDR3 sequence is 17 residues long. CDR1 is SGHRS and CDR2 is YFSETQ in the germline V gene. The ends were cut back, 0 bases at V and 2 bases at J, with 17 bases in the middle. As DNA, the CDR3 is TGCGCCAGCAGCTTGGTGACCGGGGCCGGGGGTCAAGAGACCCAGTACTTC. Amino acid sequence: CASSLVTGAGGQETQYF.

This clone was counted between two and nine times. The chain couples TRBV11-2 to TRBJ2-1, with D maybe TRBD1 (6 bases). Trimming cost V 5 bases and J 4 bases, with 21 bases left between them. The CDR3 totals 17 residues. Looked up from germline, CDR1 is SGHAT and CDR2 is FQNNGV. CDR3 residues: CASSPRNRVVRYNEQFF. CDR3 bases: TGTGCCAGCAGCCCCCGTAACAGGGTGGTACGATACAATGAGCAGTTCTTC.

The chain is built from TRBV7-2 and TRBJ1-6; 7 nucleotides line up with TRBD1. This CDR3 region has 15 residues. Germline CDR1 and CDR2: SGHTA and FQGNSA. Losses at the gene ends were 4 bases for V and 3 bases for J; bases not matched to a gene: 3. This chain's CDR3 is CASSSRQGYNSPLHF. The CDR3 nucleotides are TGTGCCAGCAGCTCCAGACAGGGCTATAATTCACCCCTCCACTTT.

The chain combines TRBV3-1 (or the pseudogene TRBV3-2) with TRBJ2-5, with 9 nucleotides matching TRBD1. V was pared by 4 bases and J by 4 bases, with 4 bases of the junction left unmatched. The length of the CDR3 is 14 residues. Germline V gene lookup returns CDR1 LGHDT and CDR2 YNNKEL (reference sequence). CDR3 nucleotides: TGTGCCAGCAGCCCCGGGACAGGGATAGAGACCCAGTACTTC. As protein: CASSPGTGIETQYF.

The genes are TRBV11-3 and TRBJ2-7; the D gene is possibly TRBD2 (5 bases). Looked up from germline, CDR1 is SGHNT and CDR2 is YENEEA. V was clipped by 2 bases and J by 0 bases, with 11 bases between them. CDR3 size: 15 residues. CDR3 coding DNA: TGTGCCAGCAGCTTACGAGGGCCGAGCTCCTACGAGCAGTACTTC. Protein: CASSLRGPSSYEQYF.

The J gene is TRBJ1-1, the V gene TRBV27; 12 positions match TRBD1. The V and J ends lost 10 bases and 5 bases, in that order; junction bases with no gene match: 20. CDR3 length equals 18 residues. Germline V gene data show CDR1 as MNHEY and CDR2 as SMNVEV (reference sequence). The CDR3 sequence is CATRTGTGGVSWNTEAFF. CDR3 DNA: TGTGCCACCCGAACCGGGACAGGGGGCGTGAGTTGGAATACTGAAGCTTTCTTT.

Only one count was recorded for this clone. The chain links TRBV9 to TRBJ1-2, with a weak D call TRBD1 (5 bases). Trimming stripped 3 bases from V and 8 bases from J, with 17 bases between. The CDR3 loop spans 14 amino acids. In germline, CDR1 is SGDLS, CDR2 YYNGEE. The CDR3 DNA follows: TGTGCCAGCAGCGCCGACAGCACCGGAAGGGGCTACACCTTC. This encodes CASSADSTGRGYTF.

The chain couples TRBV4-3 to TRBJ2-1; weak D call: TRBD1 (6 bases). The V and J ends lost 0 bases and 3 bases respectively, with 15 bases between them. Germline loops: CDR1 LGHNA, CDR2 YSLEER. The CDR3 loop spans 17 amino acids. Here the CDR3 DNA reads TGCGCCAGCAGCCAAGATCCGGAACAGGGCCTCTACAATGAGCAGTTCTTC. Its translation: CASSQDPEQGLYNEQFF.

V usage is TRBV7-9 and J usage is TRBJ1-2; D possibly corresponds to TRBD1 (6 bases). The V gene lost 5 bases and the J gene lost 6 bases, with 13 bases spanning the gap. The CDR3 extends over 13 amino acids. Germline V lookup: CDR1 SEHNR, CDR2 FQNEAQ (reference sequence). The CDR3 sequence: CASSPIRGDGYTF. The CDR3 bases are TGTGCCAGCAGCCCAATCAGGGGAGATGGCTACACCTTC.

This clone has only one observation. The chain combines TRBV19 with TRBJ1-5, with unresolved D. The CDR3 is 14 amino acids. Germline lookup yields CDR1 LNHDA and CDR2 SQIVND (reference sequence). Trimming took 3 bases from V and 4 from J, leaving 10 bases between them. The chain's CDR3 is CASSIQPGNQPQHF. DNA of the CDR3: TGTGCCAGTAGTATTCAGCCGGGAAATCAGCCCCAGCATTTT.